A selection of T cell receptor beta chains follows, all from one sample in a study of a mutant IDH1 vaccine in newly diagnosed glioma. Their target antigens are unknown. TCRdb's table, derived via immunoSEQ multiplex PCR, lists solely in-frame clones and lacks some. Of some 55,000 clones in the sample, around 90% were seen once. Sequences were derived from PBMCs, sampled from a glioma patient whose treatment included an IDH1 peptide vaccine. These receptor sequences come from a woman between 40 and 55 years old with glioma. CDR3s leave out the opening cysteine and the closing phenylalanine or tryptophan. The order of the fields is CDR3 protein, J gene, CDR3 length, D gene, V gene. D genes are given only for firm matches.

CDR3 protein: ASSPRAGEAGETQY; J gene: TRBJ2-5; CDR3 length: 14; D gene: -; V gene: TRBV13
CDR3 protein: ASSSSSPGFSSPLH; J gene: TRBJ1-6; CDR3 length: 14; D gene: -; V gene: TRBV6-6
CDR3 protein: ASSDGGVPNQPQH; J gene: TRBJ1-5; CDR3 length: 13; D gene: -; V gene: TRBV25-1
CDR3 protein: ASSPTPDRVGSPLH; J gene: TRBJ1-6; CDR3 length: 14; D gene: TRBD1; V gene: TRBV7-2
CDR3 protein: ASSPGWGVNNSPLH; J gene: TRBJ1-6; CDR3 length: 14; D gene: -; V gene: TRBV7-9
CDR3 protein: ASSREPDRGRDMDQY; J gene: TRBJ2-3; CDR3 length: 15; D gene: TRBD1; V gene: TRBV4-2
CDR3 protein: SVGRNSYEQY; J gene: TRBJ2-7; CDR3 length: 10; D gene: -; V gene: TRBV29-1
CDR3 protein: ASSQDSLGLAERADEQF; J gene: TRBJ2-1; CDR3 length: 17; D gene: TRBD2; V gene: TRBV4-2
CDR3 protein: ASSAAGRRRPYEQY; J gene: TRBJ2-7; CDR3 length: 14; D gene: -; V gene: TRBV6-4
CDR3 protein: ASTDGMNTEAF; J gene: TRBJ1-1; CDR3 length: 11; D gene: -; V gene: TRBV19
CDR3 protein: ASSEASNRGANVLT; J gene: TRBJ2-6; CDR3 length: 14; D gene: -; V gene: TRBV2
CDR3 protein: ASSARYSYEQY; J gene: TRBJ2-7; CDR3 length: 11; D gene: -; V gene: TRBV10-1
CDR3 protein: SVGRDNYLNTEAF; J gene: TRBJ1-1; CDR3 length: 13; D gene: -; V gene: TRBV29-1
CDR3 protein: ASSLGLAGDSASYNEQF; J gene: TRBJ2-1; CDR3 length: 17; D gene: TRBD2; V gene: TRBV2
CDR3 protein: TGYRELPNEQF; J gene: TRBJ2-1; CDR3 length: 11; D gene: -; V gene: TRBV1
CDR3 protein: ASSLLAGVTDTQY; J gene: TRBJ2-3; CDR3 length: 13; D gene: TRBD2; V gene: TRBV4-1
CDR3 protein: ASSVLAGEYNEQF; J gene: TRBJ2-1; CDR3 length: 13; D gene: TRBD2; V gene: TRBV9
CDR3 protein: ASSLGGSGTRSSYEQY; J gene: TRBJ2-7; CDR3 length: 16; D gene: TRBD2; V gene: TRBV7-9
CDR3 protein: ASSYTGFTGVN; J gene: TRBJ2-7; CDR3 length: 11; D gene: -; V gene: TRBV7-9
CDR3 protein: ASMAGTLPYGYT; J gene: TRBJ1-2; CDR3 length: 12; D gene: -; V gene: TRBV19
CDR3 protein: ASSLDHLRGASGELF; J gene: TRBJ2-2; CDR3 length: 15; D gene: -; V gene: TRBV5-4
CDR3 protein: ASSIEDSQVNQPQH; J gene: TRBJ1-5; CDR3 length: 14; D gene: -; V gene: TRBV19
CDR3 protein: ASSLVGGGSLETQY; J gene: TRBJ2-5; CDR3 length: 14; D gene: TRBD2; V gene: TRBV5-1
CDR3 protein: ASSLAGLYETQY; J gene: TRBJ2-5; CDR3 length: 12; D gene: -; V gene: TRBV7-9
CDR3 protein: ASSQDRGGHEQY; J gene: TRBJ2-7; CDR3 length: 12; D gene: TRBD2; V gene: TRBV4-2
CDR3 protein: ASSLNTLGEKLF; J gene: TRBJ1-4; CDR3 length: 12; D gene: -; V gene: TRBV27
CDR3 protein: ASSSDRGVNYGYT; J gene: TRBJ1-2; CDR3 length: 13; D gene: TRBD1; V gene: TRBV7-9
CDR3 protein: ASGRAYQETQY; J gene: TRBJ2-5; CDR3 length: 11; D gene: -; V gene: TRBV19
CDR3 protein: AWRPYPGGSYNEQF; J gene: TRBJ2-1; CDR3 length: 14; D gene: TRBD1; V gene: TRBV30
CDR3 protein: ASSESGGGWGNQPQH; J gene: TRBJ1-5; CDR3 length: 15; D gene: TRBD1; V gene: TRBV2
CDR3 protein: ASTTDLSEAF; J gene: TRBJ1-1; CDR3 length: 10; D gene: -; V gene: TRBV19
CDR3 protein: SVRTGRGYT; J gene: TRBJ1-2; CDR3 length: 9; D gene: TRBD1; V gene: TRBV29-1
CDR3 protein: ASSQEWGQGYGYT; J gene: TRBJ1-2; CDR3 length: 13; D gene: -; V gene: TRBV4-3
CDR3 protein: ASSQEYGSYEQY; J gene: TRBJ2-7; CDR3 length: 12; D gene: -; V gene: TRBV4-1
CDR3 protein: ASSSHLDEQF; J gene: TRBJ2-1; CDR3 length: 10; D gene: -; V gene: TRBV7-9
CDR3 protein: ASSRDRASNQPQH; J gene: TRBJ1-5; CDR3 length: 13; D gene: TRBD1; V gene: TRBV19
CDR3 protein: ASIQTRQANTEAF; J gene: TRBJ1-1; CDR3 length: 13; D gene: -; V gene: TRBV6-5
CDR3 protein: ASTGRRDNNQPQH; J gene: TRBJ1-5; CDR3 length: 13; D gene: -; V gene: TRBV2
CDR3 protein: ASSYSTQGYTEAF; J gene: TRBJ1-1; CDR3 length: 13; D gene: -; V gene: TRBV6-5
CDR3 protein: ASSETGFSNQPQH; J gene: TRBJ1-5; CDR3 length: 13; D gene: TRBD1; V gene: TRBV9
CDR3 protein: ASSQFVTRQTSYNEQF; J gene: TRBJ2-1; CDR3 length: 16; D gene: -; V gene: TRBV4-1
CDR3 protein: ASSPGEGLGYT; J gene: TRBJ1-2; CDR3 length: 11; D gene: -; V gene: TRBV5-5